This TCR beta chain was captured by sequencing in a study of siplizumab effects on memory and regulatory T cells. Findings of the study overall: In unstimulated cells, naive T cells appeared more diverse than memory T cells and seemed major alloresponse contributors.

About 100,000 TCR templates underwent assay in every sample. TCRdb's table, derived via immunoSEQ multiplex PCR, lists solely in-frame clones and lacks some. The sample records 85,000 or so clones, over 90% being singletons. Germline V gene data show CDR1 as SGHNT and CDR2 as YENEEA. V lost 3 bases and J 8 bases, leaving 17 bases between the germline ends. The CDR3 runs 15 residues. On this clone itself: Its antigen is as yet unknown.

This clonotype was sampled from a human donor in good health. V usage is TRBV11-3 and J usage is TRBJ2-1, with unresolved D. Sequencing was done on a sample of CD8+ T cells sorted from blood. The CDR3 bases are TGTGCCAGCAGCTTGGGTTTTGCGCGGACGGATGAGCAGTTCTTC. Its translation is CASSLGFARTDEQFF.